This T cell receptor beta chain was retrieved from a study of CD8+CD57+ T cells in acquired aplastic anemia. Study overall: Roughly 3.2 ug was the average amount of DNA from sorted CD4+ and CD8+ cells.

Trimming took 5 bases from V and 3 from J, leaving 4 bases between them. In germline, CDR1 is SGHTA, CDR2 FQGNSA. There are 11 residues in the CDR3. The patients chosen for sequencing had shown expansion of CD8+CD57+ cells (detected by flow cytometry). The study's findings and limits: Patients and controls shared some 30 CD8+ CDR3 sequences.

TCR beta VDJ and CDR3 profiles were obtained from a genomic DNA template. TCRdb used MiXCR to reprocess the reads, holding one entry per CDR3 protein. The profile shows under 200,000 distinct CDR3 sequences, around 75% of them singletons. Comment on this clonotype: The target antigen is unknown.

This rearrangement joins TRBV7-2 to TRBJ2-5; D is unclear. Sequenced: sorted CD4+, CD8+, or CD8+CD57+ T cells (not recorded which) from PBMCs. This sequence was found in a human donor with aplastic anemia. The CDR3 spells CASSIKETQYF. The CDR3 DNA is TGTGCCAGCAGCATCAAAGAGACCCAGTACTTC.